The clone carrying this T cell receptor (beta chain) was seen many times. This entry is derived from a study of T cell repertoires in cytomegalovirus infection. MiXCR, applied by TCRdb to the reads, yields one record per CDR3 protein. The table includes about 300,000 distinct CDR3 sequences, approximately 10% detected once. This clonotype was obtained from a human donor in good health (CMV status not recorded). Some clones in this sample may be carry-over from other donors' samples. The sample consisted of PBMCs.

The CDR3 DNA follows: TGTGCCAGCAGTTTACAGGGGGCGTATGAAAAACTGTTTTTT. Its translation: CASSLQGAYEKLFF. The V gene is TRBV28, the J gene TRBJ1-4; 8 bases agree with TRBD1. The V gene's germline CDR1 is MDHEN and CDR2 SYDVKM. Trimming at V came to 2 bases and at J to 6 bases, leaving 2 bases not matched to a gene. This CDR3 region has 14 residues. Full variable domain (rest looked up from reference TRBV28 and TRBJ1-4): DVKVTQSSRYLVKRTGEKVFLECVQDMDHENMFWYRQDPGLGLRLIYFSYDVKMKEKGDIPEGYSVSREKKERFSLILESASTNQTSMYLCASSLQGAYEKLFFGSGTQLSVL.